The source of this TCR beta chain is a study of T cells after yellow fever vaccination. One entry per CDR3 protein, called by TCRdb with MiXCR from the 5' RACE reads. This sample has about 550,000 distinct CDR3 sequences; around 21% occur once, and the top ten carry roughly an eighth. This receptor was obtained from a young man who received the YFV17D yellow fever vaccine. This specimen was PBMCs, taken 15 days after the yellow fever booster vaccination.

The CDR3 sequence: CASRLSEATNEKLFF. The DNA of the CDR3 is TGTGCCAGCAGACTCTCAGAGGCAACTAATGAAAAACTGTTTTTT. The chain recombines TRBV6-1 with TRBJ1-4, with D unresolved. V was trimmed by 6 bases and J by 0 bases, leaving 11 bases between them. The germline V gene encodes CDR1 MNHNS and CDR2 SASEGT. The CDR3 is 15 amino acids.